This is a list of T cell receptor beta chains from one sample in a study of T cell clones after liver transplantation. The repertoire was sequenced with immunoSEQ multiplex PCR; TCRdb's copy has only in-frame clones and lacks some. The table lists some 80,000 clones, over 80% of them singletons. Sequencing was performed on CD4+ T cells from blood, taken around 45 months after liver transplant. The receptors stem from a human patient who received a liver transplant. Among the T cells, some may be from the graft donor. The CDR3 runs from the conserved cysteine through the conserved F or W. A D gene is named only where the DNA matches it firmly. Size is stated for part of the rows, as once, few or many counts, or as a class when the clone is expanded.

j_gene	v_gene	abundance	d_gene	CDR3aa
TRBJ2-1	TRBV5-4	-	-	CASSLGAGRYNEQFF
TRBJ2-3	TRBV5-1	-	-	CASSSNPPGLADTQYF
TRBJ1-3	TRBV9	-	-	CASSVGVGSGGNTIYF
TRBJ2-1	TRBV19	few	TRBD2	CASSPSGRIYNEQFF
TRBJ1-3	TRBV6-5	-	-	CASSYSTAGNTIYF
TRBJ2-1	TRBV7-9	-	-	CASSLGQIWFF
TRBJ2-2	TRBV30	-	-	CAWSVYWTGELFF
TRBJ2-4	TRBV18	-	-	CASSPQGGALKVQYF
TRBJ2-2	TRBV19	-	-	CASSIYRGAGTGELFF
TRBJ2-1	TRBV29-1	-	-	CSVLGTPRNNEQFF
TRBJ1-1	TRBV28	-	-	CASSYQGLGLWNTEAFF
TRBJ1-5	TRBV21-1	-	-	CASSNIRPLGGNSNQPQHF
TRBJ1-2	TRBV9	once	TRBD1	CASSVTGNGGYTF
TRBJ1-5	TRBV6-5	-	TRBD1	CASGERQGGQPQHF
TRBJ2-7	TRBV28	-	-	CASRPLRDPYEQYF
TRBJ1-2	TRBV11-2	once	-	CASSSAIAGYGYTF
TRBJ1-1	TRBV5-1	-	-	CASSSMTDLNTEAFF
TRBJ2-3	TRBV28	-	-	CASSRHSPQYF
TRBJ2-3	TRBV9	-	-	CASSGGGPDTQYF
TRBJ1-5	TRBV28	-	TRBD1	CASSLSGGSNQPQHF
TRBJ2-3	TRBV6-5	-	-	CASSDPSWSDTQYF
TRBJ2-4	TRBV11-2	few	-	CASSPGLLRGGGWYIQYF
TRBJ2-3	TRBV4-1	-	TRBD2	CASSQLSLAGETDTQYF
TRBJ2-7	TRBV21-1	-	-	CASSKTGHVVESYEQYF
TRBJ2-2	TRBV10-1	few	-	CASRTGQNTGELFF
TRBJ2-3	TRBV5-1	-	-	CASGSREDTQYF
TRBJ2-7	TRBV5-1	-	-	CASSLAGRSSYEQYF
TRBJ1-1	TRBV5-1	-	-	CASSGARGRNTEAFF
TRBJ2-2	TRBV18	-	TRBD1	CASSLQGTGELFF
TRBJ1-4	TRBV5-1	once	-	CASSFRTPGWTTGGEKLFF
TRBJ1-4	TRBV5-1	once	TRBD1	CASSPTPSGTGKLFF
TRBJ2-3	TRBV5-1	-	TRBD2	CASSPTSGISDTQYF
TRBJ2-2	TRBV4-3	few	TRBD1	CASSQDWDRGETGELFF
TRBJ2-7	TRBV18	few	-	CASSPSADRLTYEQYF
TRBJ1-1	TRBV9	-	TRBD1	CASSTRTGGSEAFF
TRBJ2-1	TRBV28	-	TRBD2	CASSLPGGPVHEQFF
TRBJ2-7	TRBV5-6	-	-	CASSRDGAYEQYF
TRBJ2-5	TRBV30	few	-	CACPRDFQETQYF